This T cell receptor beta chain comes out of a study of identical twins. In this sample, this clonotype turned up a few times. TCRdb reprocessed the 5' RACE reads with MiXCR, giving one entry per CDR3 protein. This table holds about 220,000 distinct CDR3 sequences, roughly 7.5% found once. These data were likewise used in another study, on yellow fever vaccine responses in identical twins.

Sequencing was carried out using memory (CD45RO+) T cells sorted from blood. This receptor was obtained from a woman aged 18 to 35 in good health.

DNA of the CDR3: TGTGCCAGCAGCCAAGGTTTCGGGGGGGCCTACAATGAGCAGTTCTTC. Translating it yields CASSQGFGGAYNEQFF. J is TRBJ2-1 and V is TRBV3-1; 8 bases match TRBD2. Germline trimming cut 1 base from V and 2 bases from J; bases unmatched to any gene: 4. Per germline, CDR1 LGHDT and CDR2 YNNKEL (reference sequence). CDR3 length: 16 amino acids.